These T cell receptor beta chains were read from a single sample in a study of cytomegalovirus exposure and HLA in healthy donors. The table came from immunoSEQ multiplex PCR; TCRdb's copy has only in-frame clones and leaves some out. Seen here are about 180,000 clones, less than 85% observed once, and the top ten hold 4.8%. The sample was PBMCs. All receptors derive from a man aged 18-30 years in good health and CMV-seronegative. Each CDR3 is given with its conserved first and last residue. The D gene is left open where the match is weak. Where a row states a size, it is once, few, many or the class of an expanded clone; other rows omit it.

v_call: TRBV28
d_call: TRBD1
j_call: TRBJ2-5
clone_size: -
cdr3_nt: TGTGCCAGCAGTCCGGGACAGCTTCACCAAGAGACCCAGTACTTC
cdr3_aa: CASSPGQLHQETQYF

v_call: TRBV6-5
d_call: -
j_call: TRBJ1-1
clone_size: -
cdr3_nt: TGTGCCAGCAGAAAGGGGGGGGTGAACACTGAAGCTTTCTTT
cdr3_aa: CASRKGGVNTEAFF

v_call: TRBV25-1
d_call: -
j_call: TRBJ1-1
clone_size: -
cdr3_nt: TGTGCCAGCAGCCCCGGGACACCGAACACTGAAGCTTTCTTT
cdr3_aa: CASSPGTPNTEAFF

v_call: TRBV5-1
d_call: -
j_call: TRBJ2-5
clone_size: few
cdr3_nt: TGCGCCAGCAGCTTGGCGTTAGCCCAGCGGGCAGAGACCCAGTACTTC
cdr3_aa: CASSLALAQRAETQYF

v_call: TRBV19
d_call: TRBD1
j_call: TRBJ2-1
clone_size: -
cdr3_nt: TGTGCCAGTAGTATGGCAGGGGGCTCCTACAATGAGCAGTTCTTC
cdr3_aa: CASSMAGGSYNEQFF

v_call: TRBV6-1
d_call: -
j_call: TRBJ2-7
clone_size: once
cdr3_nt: TGTGCCAGCAGTGTCTCAGGGACACCCTACGAGCAGTACTTC
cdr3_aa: CASSVSGTPYEQYF

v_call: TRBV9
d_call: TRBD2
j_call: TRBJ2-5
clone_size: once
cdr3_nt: TGTGCCAGCAGCGTAGGGCTAGCGGGGGACCAAGAGACCCAGTACTTC
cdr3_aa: CASSVGLAGDQETQYF

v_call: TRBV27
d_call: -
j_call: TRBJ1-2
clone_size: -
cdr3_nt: TGTGCCAGCAGTTTGAGGAGGGACTATGGCTACACCTTC
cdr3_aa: CASSLRRDYGYTF

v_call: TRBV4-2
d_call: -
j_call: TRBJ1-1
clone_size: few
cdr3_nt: TGTGCCAGCAGCCAAGATCGCGTGGTCATGAACACTGAAGCTTTCTTT
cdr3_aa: CASSQDRVVMNTEAFF

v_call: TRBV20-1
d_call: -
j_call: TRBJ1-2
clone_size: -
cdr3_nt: TGCAGCACAGACATTTACTATGGCTACACCTTC
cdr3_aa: CSTDIYYGYTF

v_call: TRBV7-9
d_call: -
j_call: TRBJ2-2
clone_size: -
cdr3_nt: TGTGCCAGCAGCTTATATGCGGGGGCCGGAACCGGGGAGCTGTTTTTT
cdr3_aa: CASSLYAGAGTGELFF

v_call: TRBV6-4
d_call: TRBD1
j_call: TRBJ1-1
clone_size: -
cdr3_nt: TGTGCCAGCAGTGCCGGGACAGGGGGCACTGAAGCTTTCTTT
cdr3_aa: CASSAGTGGTEAFF

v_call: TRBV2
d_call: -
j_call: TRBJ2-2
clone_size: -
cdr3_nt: TGTGCCAGCAGTGAAGATCAAATCGCGGTAGAGCTGTTTTTT
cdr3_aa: CASSEDQIAVELFF

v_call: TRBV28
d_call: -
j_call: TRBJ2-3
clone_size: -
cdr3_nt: TGTGCCAGCGGAGCGGATACGCAGTATTTT
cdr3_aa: CASGADTQYF

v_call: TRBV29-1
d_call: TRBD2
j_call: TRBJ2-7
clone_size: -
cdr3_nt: TGCAGCGTCGGGGGAGGGACTAGATCTTCCTACGAGCAGTACTTC
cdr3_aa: CSVGGGTRSSYEQYF

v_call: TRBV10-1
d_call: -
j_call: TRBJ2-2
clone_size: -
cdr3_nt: TGCGCCAGCAGAGCCCGAGACACCGGGGAGCTGTTTTTT
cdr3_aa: CASRARDTGELFF

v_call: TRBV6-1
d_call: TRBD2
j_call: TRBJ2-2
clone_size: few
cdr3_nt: TGTGCCGGGGGACTAGCGGGGAACACCGGGGAGCTGTTTTTT
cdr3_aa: CAGGLAGNTGELFF

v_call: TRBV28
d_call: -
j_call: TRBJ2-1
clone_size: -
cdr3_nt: TGTGCCAGCTCGCAAGCCGAAGTCTCGTATGAGCAGTTCTTC
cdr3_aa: CASSQAEVSYEQFF

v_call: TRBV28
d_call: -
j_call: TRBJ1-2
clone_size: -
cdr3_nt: TGTGCCAGCAGTCCGTTGACCCGGAGACCCTATGGCTACACCTTC
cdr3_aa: CASSPLTRRPYGYTF

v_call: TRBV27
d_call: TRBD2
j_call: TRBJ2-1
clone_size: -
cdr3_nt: TGTGCCAGCAGTTTCCTCCTAGCGGGGGCGGAGGGTGAGCAGTTCTTC
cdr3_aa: CASSFLLAGAEGEQFF

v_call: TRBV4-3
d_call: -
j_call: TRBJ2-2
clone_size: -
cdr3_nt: TGCGCCAGCAGCCAAGGCTACGGCACCGGGGAGCTGTTTTTT
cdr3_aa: CASSQGYGTGELFF

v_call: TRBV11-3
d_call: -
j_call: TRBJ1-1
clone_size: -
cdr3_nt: TGTGCCAGCAGCCATCTGGAGCAAGAAGCTTTCTTT
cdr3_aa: CASSHLEQEAFF

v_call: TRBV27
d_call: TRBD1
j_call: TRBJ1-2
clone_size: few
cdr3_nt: TGTGCCAGCACAAGCTTGGGACAGGACAGCTATGGCTACACCTTC
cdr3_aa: CASTSLGQDSYGYTF

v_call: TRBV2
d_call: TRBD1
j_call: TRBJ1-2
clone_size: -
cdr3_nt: TGTGCCAGCAGTGATGGTGTAAGATTGGGACAGGCGGGTGGCTACACCTTC
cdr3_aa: CASSDGVRLGQAGGYTF

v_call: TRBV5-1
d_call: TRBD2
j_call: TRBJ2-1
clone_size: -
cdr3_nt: TGCGCCAGCAGCAGAGCGGGAGCCTACAATGAGCAGTTCTTC
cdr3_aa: CASSRAGAYNEQFF

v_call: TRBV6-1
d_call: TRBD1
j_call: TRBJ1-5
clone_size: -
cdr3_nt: TGTGCCAGCAGGCCGACAGGGGGGCTTCAGCCCCAGCATTTT
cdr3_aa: CASRPTGGLQPQHF

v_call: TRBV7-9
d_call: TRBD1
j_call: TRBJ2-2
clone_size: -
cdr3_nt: TGTGCCAGCAGCGCGCGAAGAACGACAGGGGAAGGAAGCACCGGGGAGCTGTTTTTT
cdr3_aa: CASSARRTTGEGSTGELFF

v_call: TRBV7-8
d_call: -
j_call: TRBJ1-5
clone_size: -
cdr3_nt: TGTGCCAGCAGCTATACCGAGGTTAGTCAGCCCCAGCATTTT
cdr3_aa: CASSYTEVSQPQHF

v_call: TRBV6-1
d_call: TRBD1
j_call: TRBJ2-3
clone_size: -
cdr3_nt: TGTGCCAGCAGTGAATCGCCAAGGGGGCACCTCGCGGCCACAGATACGCAGTATTTT
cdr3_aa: CASSESPRGHLAATDTQYF

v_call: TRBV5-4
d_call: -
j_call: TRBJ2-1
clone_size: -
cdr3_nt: TGTGCCAGCAGCGGGCCGGGCCCAGCGGCCTACAATGAGCAGTTCTTC
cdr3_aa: CASSGPGPAAYNEQFF

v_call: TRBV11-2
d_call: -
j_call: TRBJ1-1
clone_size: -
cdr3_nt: TGTGCCAGCAGCCATCCCCAGGGGTTGGACACTGAAGCTTTCTTT
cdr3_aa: CASSHPQGLDTEAFF

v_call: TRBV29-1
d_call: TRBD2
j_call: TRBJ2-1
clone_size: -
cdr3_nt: TGCAGCGTCGGAGTAGCGGGGGAGGGGGAGCAGTTCTTC
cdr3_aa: CSVGVAGEGEQFF

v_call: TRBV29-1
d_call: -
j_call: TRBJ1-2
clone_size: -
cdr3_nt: TGCAGCACAGGGTTGGACTATGGCTACACCTTC
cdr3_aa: CSTGLDYGYTF

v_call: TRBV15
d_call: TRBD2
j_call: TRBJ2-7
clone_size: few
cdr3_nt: TGTGCCACCAGTCCGAGGGTAGCGGGAGTCTACGAGCAGTACTTC
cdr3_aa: CATSPRVAGVYEQYF

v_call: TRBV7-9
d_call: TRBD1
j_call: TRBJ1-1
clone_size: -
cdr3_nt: TGTTCCAGCAGCTTAGCGTGGGACAGGGGGCATAGCACTGAAGCTTTCTTT
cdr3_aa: CSSSLAWDRGHSTEAFF

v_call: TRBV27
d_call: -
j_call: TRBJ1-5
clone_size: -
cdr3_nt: TGTGCCAGCAGTTTAGGAGGGTTGGGTAATCAGCCCCAGCATTTT
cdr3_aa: CASSLGGLGNQPQHF

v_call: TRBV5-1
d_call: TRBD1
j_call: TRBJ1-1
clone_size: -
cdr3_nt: TGCGCCAGCAGCTTTGGACAGGGTGAAGCTTTCTTT
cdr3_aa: CASSFGQGEAFF

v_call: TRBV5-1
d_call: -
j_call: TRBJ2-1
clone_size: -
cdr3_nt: TGCGCCAGCAGCTCTGACTACTACAATGAGCAGTTCTTC
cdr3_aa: CASSSDYYNEQFF

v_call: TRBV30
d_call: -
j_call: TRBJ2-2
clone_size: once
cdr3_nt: TGTGCCTGCATACTTAGAAGCGGGGAGCTGTTTTTT
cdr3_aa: CACILRSGELFF

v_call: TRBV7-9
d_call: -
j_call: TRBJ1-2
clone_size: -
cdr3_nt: TGTGCCAGCAGCTCTGCCGGCTTCCAGGGGTCCCACTATGGCTACACCTTC
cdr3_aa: CASSSAGFQGSHYGYTF

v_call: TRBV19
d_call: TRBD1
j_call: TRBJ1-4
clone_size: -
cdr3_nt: TGTGCCAGTAGTATGGTGACAGGGAGTGAAAAACTGTTTTTT
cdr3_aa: CASSMVTGSEKLFF

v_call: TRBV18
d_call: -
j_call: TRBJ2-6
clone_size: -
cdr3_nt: TGTGCCAGCTCACCACCGGGGGGCTCTGGGGCCAACGTCCTGACTTTC
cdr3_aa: CASSPPGGSGANVLTF

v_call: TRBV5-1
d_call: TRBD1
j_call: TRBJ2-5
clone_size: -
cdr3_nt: TGCGCCAGCAGCAAGCAGGGGGCAGAGGAGACCCAGTACTTC
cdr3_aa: CASSKQGAEETQYF

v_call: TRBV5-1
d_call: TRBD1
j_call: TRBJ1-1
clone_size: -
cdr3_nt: TGCGCCAGCAGCAGGCCGGGACAGGGGCTCCATGAAGCTTTCTTT
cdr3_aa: CASSRPGQGLHEAFF

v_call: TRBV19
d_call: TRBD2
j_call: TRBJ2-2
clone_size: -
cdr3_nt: TGTGCCAGTAGTATGCTAGTACTAGCGGGGGCGGGCACCGGGGAGCTGTTTTTT
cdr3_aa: CASSMLVLAGAGTGELFF

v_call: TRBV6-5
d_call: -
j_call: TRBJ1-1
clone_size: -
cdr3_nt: TGTGCCAGCAGGGGGAGGGACACAGGGATCACTGAAGCTTTCTTT
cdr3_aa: CASRGRDTGITEAFF

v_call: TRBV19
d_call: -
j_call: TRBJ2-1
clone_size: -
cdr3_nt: TGTGCCAGTAGTATTTTGCGTCAGTCAGGCTACAATGAGCAGTTCTTC
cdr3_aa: CASSILRQSGYNEQFF